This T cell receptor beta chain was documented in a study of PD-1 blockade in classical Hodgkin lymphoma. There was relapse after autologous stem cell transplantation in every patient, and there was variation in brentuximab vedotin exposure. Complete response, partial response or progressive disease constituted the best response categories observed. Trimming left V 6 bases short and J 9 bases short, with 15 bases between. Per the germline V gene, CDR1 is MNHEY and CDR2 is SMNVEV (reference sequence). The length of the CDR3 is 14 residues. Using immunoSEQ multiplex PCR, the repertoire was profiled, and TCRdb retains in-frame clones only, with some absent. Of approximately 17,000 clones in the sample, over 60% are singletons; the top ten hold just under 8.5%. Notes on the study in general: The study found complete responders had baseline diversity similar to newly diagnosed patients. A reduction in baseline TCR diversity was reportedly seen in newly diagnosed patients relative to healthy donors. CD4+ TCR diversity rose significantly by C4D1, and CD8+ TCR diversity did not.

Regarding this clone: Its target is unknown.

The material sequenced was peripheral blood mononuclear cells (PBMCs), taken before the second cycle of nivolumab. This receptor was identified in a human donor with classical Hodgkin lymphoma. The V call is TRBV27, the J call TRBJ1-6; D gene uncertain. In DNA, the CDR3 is TGTGCCAGCAGCTCCCTCGGGTCCGGTTCACCCCTCCACTTT. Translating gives CASSSLGSGSPLHF.